This T cell receptor (beta chain) was obtained from a study of T cells in Graves' hyperthyroidism and ophthalmopathy. Study-level points and caveats: Ophthalmopathy onset followed model prediction by a median around six months. Researchers report that a 13 V-J model separated ophthalmopathy from stable hyperthyroidism.

V dropped 7 bases and J dropped 1 base, with 17 bases sitting between them. This CDR3 region has 16 residues. Germline V lookup: CDR1 MDHEN, CDR2 SYDVKM. TCR beta CDR3 regions were amplified from RNA. TCR CDR3 regions were first amplified by RT-PCR with HTBI primers. TCRdb ran MiXCR on the multiplex PCR reads and lists one entry per CDR3 protein. Among about 360,000 distinct CDR3 sequences listed, over 15% were seen once. Thyroid ultrasound and orbital computed tomography, with clinical symptoms and serum thyroxine and TRAb, informed diagnoses. Fresh peripheral blood, approximately 10 ml, yielded the PBMCs. This clonotype was seen at least ten times. Its antigen is not known.

The sequenced sample was blood. The TCR originated in a woman younger than 35 with Graves' hyperthyroidism. The chain links TRBV28 to TRBJ1-5; a possible D gene is TRBD1 (5 bases). The CDR3 here is CASKVGHRLSNQPQHF. CDR3 nucleotides: TGTGCCAGCAAAGTTGGACACCGGTTAAGCAATCAGCCCCAGCATTTT.